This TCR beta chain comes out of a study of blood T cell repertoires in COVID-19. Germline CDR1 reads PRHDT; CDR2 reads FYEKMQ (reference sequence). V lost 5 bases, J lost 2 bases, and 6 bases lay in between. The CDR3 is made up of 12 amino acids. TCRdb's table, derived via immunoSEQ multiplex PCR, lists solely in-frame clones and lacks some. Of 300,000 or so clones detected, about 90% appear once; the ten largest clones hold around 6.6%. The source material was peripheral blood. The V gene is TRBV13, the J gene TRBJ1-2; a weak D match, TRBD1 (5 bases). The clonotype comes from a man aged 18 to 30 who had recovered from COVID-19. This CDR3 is CASSGQNYGYTF. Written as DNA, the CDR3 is TGTGCCAGCAGCGGACAAAACTATGGCTACACCTTC.